This note documents a single T cell receptor beta chain sequence. Its antigen is unknown. Profiled with immunoSEQ multiplex PCR; TCRdb holds only in-frame clones, not every one. The sample records approximately 24,000 clones, 89% being singletons. This sample stems from a study of T cells in localized non-small cell lung cancer. Overall study results and limits: Elevated blood T cell density was associated with longer overall survival. Uninvolved adjacent lung had higher T cell clonality than tumor and all other tissues. In adjacent lung, a median roughly 60 of the top 100 tumor clones were found. Heterogeneity within the tumor remains possible, as just one region underwent sequencing.

V was clipped by 8 bases and J by 0 bases, with 14 bases between them. CDR3 size: 15 residues. Germline V gene sequence: CDR1 MNHNS, CDR2 SASEGT. This clonotype originated in a man aged 40 to 70 with stage I squamous cell lung carcinoma. The source material was peripheral blood, sampled before any cancer treatment. V usage is TRBV6-1 and J usage is TRBJ1-3; no firm D call. The CDR3 region has the DNA TGTGCCAGCGGTCGGGAGGCGAACTCTGGAAACACCATATATTTT. It encodes CASGREANSGNTIYF.